Listed below are T cell receptor beta chains from one sample, sequenced in a study of blood T cell repertoires in COVID-19. Only in-frame clones appear in the TCRdb table, and some are missing; sequencing was by immunoSEQ multiplex PCR. The sample yields 300,000 to 450,000 clones, around 89% seen once. Sequencing was performed on peripheral blood. These TCRs come from a woman in her thirties with COVID-19, enrolled during active disease. Both conserved end residues are part of each CDR3. The D gene is left open where the match is weak. A clone size is listed for some rows: how often the clone was seen (once, few, many), or a class if it is expanded.

cdr3_length	d_call	v_call	j_call	clone_size	cdr3_nt	cdr3_aa
16	TRBD2	TRBV10-3	TRBJ2-7	-	TGTGCCATCAGTGAGTCGAAAGGACAGCGGGGGGACGAGCAGTACTTC	CAISESKGQRGDEQYF
16	-	TRBV18	TRBJ2-3	-	TGTGCCAGCTCACCAGCATCGCAGGGTGGAGTAGATACGCAGTATTTT	CASSPASQGGVDTQYF
16	-	TRBV27	TRBJ1-6	-	TGTGCCAGCAGTTTATCGACGGGTATGTTGCATTCACCCCTCCACTTT	CASSLSTGMLHSPLHF
16	TRBD1	TRBV18	TRBJ1-1	-	TGTGCCAGCTCAAGGGGACAGGGTTGGGCCAGCACTGAAGCTTTCTTT	CASSRGQGWASTEAFF
17	TRBD1	TRBV24-1	TRBJ2-5	-	TGTGCCACCAGTAGCTCACGGACAGGGTGGGTTGAAGAGACCCAGTACTTC	CATSSSRTGWVEETQYF
14	-	TRBV10-2	TRBJ2-4	-	TGCGCCAGCAGTCACAGGGTAGCCAAAAACATTCAGTACTTC	CASSHRVAKNIQYF
14	TRBD1	TRBV7-2	TRBJ1-1	-	TGTGCCAGCAGCTTAATAGGGGGCGGCACTGAAGCTTTCTTT	CASSLIGGGTEAFF
15	-	TRBV7-5	TRBJ2-3	-	TGTGCCATAAAAGCGGGGACTTCTAGCACAGATACGCAGTATTTT	CAIKAGTSSTDTQYF
20	TRBD2	TRBV3-1/TRBV3-2	TRBJ2-2	-	TGTGCCAGCAGCCAAGATCGGACTAGCGGGGGGGCGCCGAACACCGGGGAGCTGTTTTTT	CASSQDRTSGGAPNTGELFF
11	-	TRBV2	TRBJ2-7	-	TGTGCCAGCAGCCCCTCGGGGGAGCAGTACTTC	CASSPSGEQYF
14	-	TRBV25-1	TRBJ2-3	-	TGTGCCAGCAGTGAACCGGGAGCTGCAGATACGCAGTATTTT	CASSEPGAADTQYF
15	-	TRBV28	TRBJ2-7	-	TGTGCCAGCAGCCCCCCGGGGGTCCAAGCCTACGAGCAGTACTTC	CASSPPGVQAYEQYF
17	-	TRBV10-3	TRBJ2-1	-	TGTGCCATCAGTGAGGTGGCTCACAGCAGCTCCTACAATGAGCAGTTCTTC	CAISEVAHSSSYNEQFF
18	TRBD2	TRBV3-1/TRBV3-2	TRBJ2-1	-	TGTGCCAGCAGCCGACCCCGGACTAGCGGGAGCTCCTACAATGAGCAGTTCTTC	CASSRPRTSGSSYNEQFF
14	-	TRBV5-6	TRBJ2-2	few	TGTGCCAGCAGGTTAAAGCCTAACACCGGGGAGCTGTTTTTT	CASRLKPNTGELFF
13	TRBD1	TRBV29-1	TRBJ2-5	-	TGCAGCGTTGGAGGGGGCGGTCTAGAGACCCAGTACTTC	CSVGGGGLETQYF
15	-	TRBV12-5	TRBJ2-3	few	TGTGCTAGTGGTTCTACGTTTCCTAGCACAGATACGCAGTATTTT	CASGSTFPSTDTQYF
14	-	TRBV3-1/TRBV3-2	TRBJ2-1	once	TGTGCCAGCAGCCCCCGGACTCAAACTCTACAGTGGTTCTTC	CASSPRTQTLQWFF
15	TRBD1	TRBV9	TRBJ1-2	-	TGTGCCAGCAGGGGACAGGGGGCGTCTAACTATGGCTACACCTTC	CASRGQGASNYGYTF
14	TRBD1	TRBV2	TRBJ2-7	-	TGTGCCAGCCGGGGACAGAAGGATCGATACGAGCAGTACTTC	CASRGQKDRYEQYF
14	TRBD1	TRBV14	TRBJ2-1	-	TGTGCCAGCAGCCAAGATCCGACAGGGCAACGGCAGTTCTTC	CASSQDPTGQRQFF
15	TRBD1	TRBV11-3	TRBJ2-5	-	TGTGCCAGCAGCTTAGTTCGGGACAGGGTTGAGACCCAGTACTTC	CASSLVRDRVETQYF
14	-	TRBV4-3	TRBJ2-3	many	TGCGCCAGCAGCCAAGAAACAGTCACAGATACGCAGTATTTT	CASSQETVTDTQYF
16	-	TRBV4-1	TRBJ2-5	-	TGCGCCAGCAGCCCCGCCGGGAAGGGGGTCGACGAGACCCAGTACTTC	CASSPAGKGVDETQYF
15	-	TRBV7-2	TRBJ2-7	-	TGTGCCAGCAGCTTAGCCGGCGCAGGGGACGCCGAGCAGTACTTC	CASSLAGAGDAEQYF
15	TRBD1	TRBV7-9	TRBJ1-5	-	TGTGCCAGCAGCTTCGGACAGGGACTTGCTCAGCCCCAGCATTTT	CASSFGQGLAQPQHF
18	TRBD2	TRBV9	TRBJ2-2	-	TGTGCCAGCAGCGAGGGACTAGCGGGAGGTAGGGACACCGGGGAGCTGTTTTTT	CASSEGLAGGRDTGELFF
15	-	TRBV5-1	TRBJ2-7	-	TGCGCCAGCAGCCACGGGGGACAGCTAGTGGACGAGCAGTACTTC	CASSHGGQLVDEQYF
18	TRBD2	TRBV7-2	TRBJ2-5	-	TGTGCCAGCAGCCCGAGAGGACTAGCGGGGGGTCTACAAGAGACCCAGTACTTC	CASSPRGLAGGLQETQYF
16	-	TRBV6-5	TRBJ2-3	-	TGTGCCAGCAGTTACTCGACGGCAGGGATCACAGATACGCAGTATTTT	CASSYSTAGITDTQYF
11	-	TRBV6-5	TRBJ2-7	-	TGTGCCAGCAGCCCCGGTGGCGAGCAGTACTTC	CASSPGGEQYF
17	TRBD2	TRBV5-6	TRBJ2-1	-	TGTGCCAGCAGCTTGGAACAGCGGGGGGGCCCCTACAATGAGCAGTTCTTC	CASSLEQRGGPYNEQFF
14	-	TRBV19	TRBJ2-7	-	TGTGCCAGTAGTATAGTTCCGGACTTTCACGAGCAGTACTTC	CASSIVPDFHEQYF
20	TRBD2	TRBV20-1	TRBJ2-1	-	TGCAGTGCTAGTGGGTACTTCGGGCTAGCGGGGGACAGCTCCTACAATGAGCAGTTCTTC	CSASGYFGLAGDSSYNEQFF
14	TRBD1	TRBV2	TRBJ1-4	-	TGTGCCAGCAAGGAGGACAGGGTGAGGGAAAAACTGTTTTTT	CASKEDRVREKLFF
13	-	TRBV6-5	TRBJ1-3	once	TGTGCCACTAGCGATACCCCCGGAAACACCATATATTTT	CATSDTPGNTIYF
20	TRBD1	TRBV19	TRBJ1-5	-	TGTGCCAGTAGATTCTTGTCCGGGACAGGAAGGTTTGAGGGCAATCAGCCCCAGCATTTT	CASRFLSGTGRFEGNQPQHF